The 32 T cell receptor beta chains in this list originate from one sample, sequenced in a study of T cells in Graves' hyperthyroidism and ophthalmopathy. Amplification yielded TCR beta CDR3 regions, with RNA transcripts as the source. TCR CDR3 underwent first-round RT-PCR with the HTBI primer set. Using its own MiXCR run on the multiplex PCR reads, TCRdb lists one record per CDR3 protein. The data contain around 600,000 distinct CDR3 sequences, more than 15% of them singletons. Sample: blood. The receptors derive from a woman in her thirties or forties with Graves' ophthalmopathy.

This clonotype was observed at least ten times. This chain joins TRBV11-2 and TRBJ2-4; no clear D gene. This CDR3 has 11 amino acids. Trimming stripped 2 bases from V and 10 bases from J, with 6 bases between. The germline CDR1 and CDR2 sequences are SGHAT and FQNNGV. The CDR3 region has the DNA TGTGCCAGCAGCTTAACCGGGATTCAGTACTTC. This gives the protein CASSLTGIQYF.

This clonotype was observed a handful of times. The chain has TRBV20-1 and TRBJ2-6; D could derive from TRBD1 or TRBD2 (5 bases each). The germline V and J ends were trimmed by 0 bases and 7 bases, with 10 bases remaining between them. CDR1 DFQATT and CDR2 SNEGSKA come from the germline V gene (reference sequence). The CDR3 is 14 residues long. For the CDR3, the DNA is TGCAGTGCTAGAGAAGGGACCGATGCCAACGTCCTGACTTTC. This codes for CSAREGTDANVLTF.

There are many counts of this clonotype. CDR3 residues: CSARGTDTQYF. In DNA, the CDR3 is TGCAGTGCTAGGGGCACAGATACGCAGTATTTT. The genes are TRBV20-1 and TRBJ2-3; D not resolved. CDR3 length: 11 residues. Looked up from germline, CDR1 is DFQATT and CDR2 is SNEGSKA (reference sequence). V was trimmed by 3 bases and J by 1 base, leaving 2 bases between them.

This clonotype was counted ten times or more. The CDR3 sequence is CASSLKISLDYGYTF. Written as DNA, the CDR3 is TGTGCCAGCAGCTTAAAGATTAGTCTCGATTATGGCTACACCTTC. The chain carries TRBV7-9 and TRBJ1-2; D unresolved. Trimming shortened V by 2 bases and J by 5 bases, and 15 bases separated the two germline ends. The CDR3 extends over 15 amino acids. CDR1 and CDR2 (germline): SEHNR, FQNEAQ (reference sequence).

This clonotype has ten or more counts. This sequence joins TRBV3-1 and TRBJ2-3; TRBD2 agrees at 7 bases. CDR3 length: 15 residues. Unmatched junction bases numbered 9, after V lost 6 bases and J lost 3 bases. Per germline, CDR1 LGHDT and CDR2 YNNKEL (reference sequence). The CDR3 reads CASSFLSGATDTQYF. The CDR3 nucleotides are TGTGCCAGCAGTTTCTTAAGCGGGGCTACAGATACGCAGTATTTT.

The DNA for the CDR3 is TGTGCCATCAGTGAGTCGGCGAATGAGCAGTTCTTC. Residues: CAISESANEQFF. The J gene is TRBJ2-1, the V gene TRBV10-3; D remains unclear. The ends were cut back, 0 bases at V and 7 bases at J, with 4 bases in the middle. Looked up from germline, CDR1 is ENHRY and CDR2 is SYGVKD. This CDR3 spans 12 amino acids.

The V call is TRBV11-2, the J call TRBJ2-7; D ambiguous. Germline V lookup: CDR1 SGHAT, CDR2 FQNNGV. The CDR3 loop spans 16 amino acids. Deletions cut 0 bases from V and 5 bases from J, with 17 bases between. For the CDR3, the DNA is TGTGCCAGCAGCTTAGATCCCGGGCCCGTAGGCGACGAGCAGTACTTC. Amino acid sequence: CASSLDPGPVGDEQYF.

This clonotype was counted between two and nine times. This chain uses TRBV12-3 or TRBV12-4 with TRBJ2-3; TRBD2 aligns across 7 bases. The trim removed 4 bases at V and 3 bases at J, leaving 7 bases unmatched. The CDR3 runs 15 residues. CDR3: CASSSLVRGTDTQYF. CDR3 coding DNA: TGTGCCAGCAGTTCCCTTGTGCGGGGGACAGATACGCAGTATTTT.

This clonotype was seen only a few times. V gene TRBV3-1 combines with J gene TRBJ2-7, with D maybe TRBD2 (6 bases). The CDR3 consists of 14 residues. CDR1 is LGHDT, CDR2 YNNKEL, per germline (reference sequence). V was cut by 2 bases and J by 3 bases, with 11 bases left in between. CDR3 DNA sequence: TGTGCCAGCAGCCAACAGGGACTCTACTACGAGCAGTACTTC. Amino acids: CASSQQGLYYEQYF.

This clonotype has ten or more counts. The chain employs TRBV7-8 and TRBJ2-1, with D possibly matching TRBD2 (6 bases). This CDR3 region has 15 residues. V was pared by 6 bases and J by 2 bases, with 14 bases between. The germline V gene has CDR1 SGHVS and CDR2 FQNEAQ. The CDR3 DNA is TGTGCCAGCAGTCTCGGGAGCGTCCCCTACAATGAGCAGTTCTTC. Its protein product is CASSLGSVPYNEQFF. Supplemented by reference TRBV7-8 and TRBJ2-1, the full variable domain reads GAGVSQSPRYKVAKRGQDVALRCDPISGHVSLFWYQQALGQGPEFLTYFQNEAQLDKSGLPSDRFFAERPEGSVSTLKIQRTQQEDSAVYLCASSLGSVPYNEQFFGPGTRLTVL.

The DNA for the CDR3 is TGCGCCAGCAGCCGCGACCCAGCAGGGAGCTCCTACAATGAGCAGTTCTTC. This gives the protein CASSRDPAGSSYNEQFF. This sequence joins TRBV5-1 and TRBJ2-1; D tentatively reads TRBD1 or TRBD2 (5 bases each). The CDR3 consists of 17 residues. V lost 4 bases to trimming and J lost 0 bases, with 17 bases between them. Per germline, CDR1 SGHRS and CDR2 YFSETQ.

The chain carries TRBV6-4 and TRBJ1-1; 7 bases align to TRBD1. J gave up 1 base and V 0 bases, and 5 bases lay outside the gene matches. The CDR3 has 16 residues. CDR1 MRHNA and CDR2 SNTAGT come from the germline V gene. In DNA, the CDR3 is TGTGCCAGCAGTGACTCGGCAGGGGGGGCGAACACTGAAGCTTTCTTT. Protein product: CASSDSAGGANTEAFF.

This clonotype was observed many times. The chain recombines TRBV5-1 with TRBJ2-1; 9 nucleotides agree with TRBD2. The CDR3 contains 19 residues. The ends lost 0 bases at V and 7 bases at J; junction bases unmatched: 17. Germline V gives CDR1 SGHRS, CDR2 YFSETQ. CDR3 sequence (DNA): TGCGCCAGCAGCTTGGGGGGACATGTAGCGGGAGCTGGTAGGAATGAGCAGTTCTTC. This translates into CASSLGGHVAGAGRNEQFF.

The chain combines TRBV4-1 with TRBJ1-2; possibly TRBD1 for D (5 bases). In germline, CDR1 is MGHRA, CDR2 YSYEKL. The CDR3 runs to 16 residues. Trimming shortened V by 4 bases and J by 2 bases, and 17 bases separated the two germline ends. The CDR3, as DNA: TGCGCCAGCAGCCTAGGAAGGGAGGGGCGGAACTATGGCTACACCTTC. Protein sequence: CASSLGREGRNYGYTF.

This clonotype appeared many times. The chain links TRBV2 to TRBJ2-3; 13 nucleotides agree with TRBD2. This CDR3 is built from 16 residues. Trimming took 7 bases from V and 3 from J; bases not matched to a gene: 7. The germline V gene has CDR1 SNHLY and CDR2 FYNNEI. In nucleotides, the CDR3 is TGTGCCAGCATTCGGACTAGCGGGAGCGGGACAGATACGCAGTATTTT. Translation: CASIRTSGSGTDTQYF. Filled out from reference TRBV2 and TRBJ2-3, the complete variable domain reads EPEVTQTPSHQVTQMGQEVILRCVPISNHLYFYWYRQILGQKVEFLVSFYNNEISEKSEIFDDQFSVERPDGSNFTLKIRSTKLEDSAMYFCASIRTSGSGTDTQYFGPGTRLTVL.

This clonotype appeared many times. This chain joins TRBV7-2 and TRBJ1-5; no definite D call. V was cut by 1 base and J by 2 bases, with 18 bases left in between. This CDR3 region has 18 residues. Germline CDR1 SGHTA, CDR2 FQGNSA. CDR3 amino acids: CASSLVSIRGVGNQPQHF. The CDR3 coding sequence is TGTGCCAGCAGCTTAGTATCGATACGGGGAGTCGGCAATCAGCCCCAGCATTTT.

This clonotype was observed many times. The chain couples TRBV6-4 to TRBJ2-6; the D is unclear. The V and J ends lost 0 bases and 4 bases respectively, with 10 bases between them. In germline, CDR1 is MRHNA, CDR2 SNTAGT. This CDR3 comprises 16 residues. The CDR3 DNA follows: TGTGCCAGCAGTGACTCCCCCGGGTCCGGGGCCAACGTCCTGACTTTC. Translated: CASSDSPGSGANVLTF.

The rearrangement links TRBV30 to TRBJ2-1; 11 nucleotides align to TRBD2. The germline CDR1 and CDR2 sequences are GTSNPN and SVGIG (reference sequence). This CDR3 comprises 14 residues. V shed 0 bases, J shed 7 bases, and the junction held 2 bases outside the gene matches. The CDR3, as DNA: TGTGCCTGGAGTGTACTAGCGGGGGCGAATGAGCAGTTCTTC. Protein sequence: CAWSVLAGANEQFF.

In its sample, this clonotype was seen a few times. V is TRBV6-1 and J is TRBJ1-5; 9 positions agree with TRBD1. The CDR3 has 17 amino acids. The V gene's germline CDR1 is MNHNS and CDR2 SASEGT. J was trimmed by 7 bases and V by 6 bases; bases with no gene match: 16. In nucleotides, the CDR3 is TGTGCCAGCAGCCGCCTAGATCCCACAGGGGGCCCACAGCCCCAGCATTTT. The encoded protein is CASSRLDPTGGPQPQHF.

This clonotype was picked up a small number of times. This rearrangement joins TRBV10-3 to TRBJ2-5; D possibly uses TRBD1 or TRBD2 (5 bases each). The CDR3 covers 15 residues. The germline V gene encodes CDR1 ENHRY and CDR2 SYGVKD. The V gene lost 3 bases and the J gene lost 2 bases, with 13 bases spanning the gap. This CDR3 is CAISDPRGVQETQYF. The CDR3, as DNA: TGTGCCATCAGTGACCCGAGAGGGGTACAAGAGACCCAGTACTTC.

The chain has TRBV7-9 and TRBJ1-5; D gene uncertain. The CDR3 consists of 18 residues. Germline V CDR1 and CDR2: SEHNR, FQNEAQ (reference sequence). Trimming pared 1 base from V and 4 bases from J, leaving 20 bases between. In nucleotides, the CDR3 is TGTGCCAGCAGCTTAGAGGGTGTCAGTACTAGAAGGAATCAGCCCCAGCATTTT. This encodes CASSLEGVSTRRNQPQHF.

This chain links TRBV11-2 with TRBJ2-5; 10 bases match TRBD2. Germline loops: CDR1 SGHAT, CDR2 FQNNGV. V lost 3 bases and J lost 2; bases outside the gene matches: 15. The CDR3 extends over 19 amino acids. This chain's CDR3 is CASSLLAVLTSGFQETQYF. In DNA form, the CDR3 reads TGTGCCAGCAGCTTGCTTGCTGTATTGACTAGCGGGTTTCAAGAGACCCAGTACTTC.

This clonotype appeared a single time. Possible read error: a much larger clone is one base away. It is likely a read error, because the conserved phenylalanine at the end of the CDR3 is missing. The rearrangement uses TRBV2 and TRBJ2-3; possibly TRBD2 for D (5 bases). The germline gives CDR1 SNHLY, CDR2 FYNNEI. The CDR3 has 14 amino acids. V was shortened by 7 bases and J by 2 bases, with 13 bases between the two germline ends. CDR3 protein: CASKGSENTDTQYS. CDR3 bases: TGTGCCAGCAAGGGTAGCGAGAACACAGATACGCAGTATTCT.

The chain is built from TRBV6-1 and TRBJ1-1, with 8 bases aligning to TRBD1. Unmatched junction bases numbered 12, after V lost 6 bases and J lost 6 bases. CDR3 length: 15 residues. Germline V gives CDR1 MNHNS, CDR2 SASEGT. The CDR3 nucleotides are TGTGCCAGCAGCCTGATCTATCAGGGGGCGGCTGAAGCTTTCTTT. Protein product: CASSLIYQGAAEAFF.

This clonotype was detected a few times. This sequence joins TRBV28 and TRBJ1-3; 9 bases line up with TRBD1. Looked up from germline, CDR1 is MDHEN and CDR2 is SYDVKM. Trimming cost V 2 bases and J 4 bases; bases outside gene matches: 3. The CDR3 totals 15 residues. CDR3 region: CASSLDDRGGNTIYF. In nucleotides, the CDR3 is TGTGCCAGCAGTTTAGACGACAGGGGGGGAAACACCATATATTTT. The variable domain in full, with the rest retrieved from reference TRBV28 and TRBJ1-3, is DVKVTQSSRYLVKRTGEKVFLECVQDMDHENMFWYRQDPGLGLRLIYFSYDVKMKEKGDIPEGYSVSREKKERFSLILESASTNQTSMYLCASSLDDRGGNTIYFGEGSWLTVV.

This clonotype has ten or more counts. This chain joins TRBV2 and TRBJ2-2; a possible D gene is TRBD1 (6 bases). The CDR3 is 14 amino acids. Trimming took off 5 bases at V and 5 bases at J, with 12 bases between the two ends. CDR1 and CDR2 from the germline V gene are SNHLY and FYNNEI. CDR3 amino acids: CASSFGGGTGELFF. CDR3 coding DNA: TGTGCCAGCAGTTTTGGGGGCGGGACCGGGGAGCTGTTTTTT. Supplemented by reference TRBV2 and TRBJ2-2, the full variable domain reads EPEVTQTPSHQVTQMGQEVILRCVPISNHLYFYWYRQILGQKVEFLVSFYNNEISEKSEIFDDQFSVERPDGSNFTLKIRSTKLEDSAMYFCASSFGGGTGELFFGEGSRLTVL.

The rearrangement uses TRBV29-1 and TRBJ2-3; the match to TRBD1 covers 8 bases. The CDR3 contains 12 residues. Germline V CDR1 and CDR2: SQVTM, ANQGSEA. V gave up 7 bases and J gave up 4 bases; unmatched junction bases: 4. The chain's CDR3 is CSAVTGADTQYF. DNA for the CDR3: TGCAGCGCTGTGACAGGGGCAGATACGCAGTATTTT.

This clonotype was seen at least ten times. The chain links TRBV5-1 to TRBJ1-1; D is unclear. Germline assignment: CDR1 SGHRS and CDR2 YFSETQ. The CDR3 length is 14 residues. V dropped 0 bases and J dropped 1 base, with 7 bases sitting between them. CDR3 sequence: CASSLEHRNTEAFF. The CDR3 nucleotides are TGCGCCAGCAGCTTGGAACACAGGAACACTGAAGCTTTCTTT.

This clonotype was observed many times. The rearrangement uses TRBV28 and TRBJ2-1, with D hard to call. This CDR3 is built from 15 residues. Germline V CDR1 and CDR2: MDHEN, SYDVKM. V gave up 5 bases and J gave up 0 bases, with 11 bases separating them. The CDR3 coding sequence is TGTGCCAGCAGTAACCGGGTAAGCTCCTACAATGAGCAGTTCTTC. It yields the protein CASSNRVSSYNEQFF.

The V and J genes are TRBV20-1 and TRBJ2-1; 10 bases are a match to TRBD1. The trim removed 0 bases at V and 3 bases at J, leaving 5 bases unmatched. The CDR3 runs 16 residues. Germline CDR1 is DFQATT and CDR2 is SNEGSKA (reference sequence). For the CDR3, the DNA is TGCAGTGCTAGAGATTTTGGGACAGGGGACTACAATGAGCAGTTCTTC. This encodes CSARDFGTGDYNEQFF.

The rearrangement uses TRBV5-4 and TRBJ1-1; TRBD1 aligns across 8 bases. Germline CDR1 and CDR2: SGHNT and YYREEE (reference sequence). V dropped 4 bases and J dropped 4; count of bases not matched to a gene: 9. This CDR3 is 15 amino acids long. As DNA, the CDR3 is TGTGCCAGCAGCCCGGACAGGGAGGGATCCACTGAAGCTTTCTTT. Its translation is CASSPDREGSTEAFF.

This clonotype came up a few times. The rearrangement joins TRBV6-1 to TRBJ2-6, with no clear D. Germline CDR1 and CDR2: MNHNS and SASEGT. The CDR3 runs to 17 residues. Deletions cut 1 base from V and 0 bases from J, with 10 bases between. CDR3 sequence (DNA): TGTGCCAGCAGTGAAGGGCTCCGCTTCTCTGGGGCCAACGTCCTGACTTTC. Translated, it gives CASSEGLRFSGANVLTF.